This T cell receptor (beta chain) was sequenced for a study of blood T cell repertoires in COVID-19. About the research overall: Acute and convalescent COVID-19 specimens originated in the United States, Italy and Spain.

Trimming at V came to 1 base and at J to 5 bases, leaving 4 bases not matched to a gene. Germline CDR1 reads SGHDN; CDR2 reads FVKESK. The CDR3 length is 15 residues. The assay was immunoSEQ multiplex PCR, and TCRdb's table has in-frame clones only and misses some. The data contain 60,000 or so clones, roughly four fifths of them singletons. The clonotype was recovered from a man aged 60-69 years with acute or convalescent COVID-19. The sample taken for sequencing was peripheral blood. The V and J genes are TRBV14 and TRBJ2-1; 8 bases are a match to TRBD2. CDR3 sequence (DNA): TGTGCCAGCAGCCAAGGGGCGGGGGGTCACAATGAGCAGTTCTTC. Encoded protein: CASSQGAGGHNEQFF. Combining the CDR3 with reference TRBV14 and TRBJ2-1 gives the whole variable domain EAGVTQFPSHSVIEKGQTVTLRCDPISGHDNLYWYRRVMGKEIKFLLHFVKESKQDESGMPNNRFLAERTGGTYSTLKVQPAELEDSGVYFCASSQGAGGHNEQFFGPGTRLTVL.